One and the same sample provided the 7 T cell receptor beta chains below, sequenced in a study of shared clonotypes between healthy human individuals. The method was immunoSEQ multiplex PCR; TCRdb's version includes in-frame clones alone and lacks a portion of them. The data show approximately 2,200,000 clones, with roughly 91% seen just once and approximately 1.7% held by the top ten. Naive CD8 cells were CD45RO-negative, positively selected for CCR7, excluding terminally differentiated effector memory CD45RA+ cells. The specimen was naive CD8+ T cells from PBMCs. The source of these receptors is a man aged 18 to 30 in good health. Some clones in this sample may be carry-over from other donors' samples.

The rearrangement links TRBV7-9 to TRBJ2-3, with 8 bases matching TRBD1. V lost 6 bases to trimming and J lost 1 base; unmatched junction nucleotides: 12. Germline loops: CDR1 SEHNR, CDR2 FQNEAQ (reference sequence). This CDR3 is 17 amino acids long. The DNA of the CDR3 is TGTGCCAGCAGGGAAATAAAGGTGGGACAGGGCACAGATACGCAGTATTTT. Translating gives CASREIKVGQGTDTQYF.

Concerning this clone itself: Sequence at one end of the junction differs from germline and may be a read error. This chain links TRBV7-9 with TRBJ2-5; 7 bases fit TRBD1. Germline CDR1 SEHNR, CDR2 FQNEAQ (reference sequence). This CDR3 has 13 residues. The CDR3 DNA sequence: TGTGCCAGCAACTTACAGGGGAGAGAGACCCAGTACTTC. This translates into CASNLQGRETQYF.

This sequence joins TRBV4-2 and TRBJ2-1, with 11 bases identical to TRBD2. The J segment lost 5 bases and the V segment lost 3 bases, leaving 3 bases of the junction unmatched. The CDR3 spans 15 residues. Per the germline V gene, CDR1 is LGHNA and CDR2 is YNFKEQ. Here the CDR3 DNA reads TGTGCCAGCAGCCATGTAGCGGGAGGGCACAATGAGCAGTTCTTC. This sequence encodes CASSHVAGGHNEQFF.

A note on this clone: Other DNA sequences in the sample encode the same CDR3. The V call is TRBV28, the J call TRBJ2-2; D unclear. The germline CDR1 and CDR2 sequences are MDHEN and SYDVKM. The CDR3 has 15 residues. V lost 6 bases and J lost 0, with 11 bases in between. The CDR3 protein is CASSLWGSNTGELFF. The CDR3 bases are TGTGCCAGCAGCCTGTGGGGATCGAACACCGGGGAGCTGTTTTTT.

CDR3 region: CASSETGTAYQETQYF. In nucleotides, the CDR3 is TGTGCCAGCAGCGAAACCGGGACAGCGTACCAAGAGACCCAGTACTTC. The chain carries TRBV5-6 and TRBJ2-5; TRBD1 agrees at 7 bases. This CDR3 has 16 amino acids. Losses at the gene ends were 4 bases for V and 0 bases for J; bases not matched to a gene: 9. Germline CDR1 and CDR2: SGHDT and YYEEEE.

The rearrangement joins TRBV7-9 to TRBJ2-5, with a tentative D call TRBD1 (5 bases). The CDR3 totals 14 residues. CDR1 and CDR2 (germline): SEHNR, FQNEAQ (reference sequence). V lost 2 bases to trimming and J lost 5 bases, with 12 bases between them. CDR3 sequence (DNA): TGTGCCAGCAGCTTACAGGGTGGCGAGGAGACCCAGTACTTC. It translates to CASSLQGGEETQYF.

This clone was picked up a small number of times. The chain joins TRBV7-9 to TRBJ1-1, with no clear D. The germline V gene has CDR1 SEHNR and CDR2 FQNEAQ (reference sequence). The CDR3 is made up of 14 amino acids. Deletions cut 6 bases from V and 1 base from J, with 12 bases between. As DNA, the CDR3 is TGTGCCAGCAGTTATCCGGGCCAGAACACTGAAGCTTTCTTT. It specifies CASSYPGQNTEAFF.